These 27 T cell receptor beta chains were all obtained from the same sample, sequenced in a study of T cell repertoires in cytomegalovirus infection. Their antigens remain unidentified. One entry per CDR3 protein, called by TCRdb with MiXCR from the reads. This sample has some 920,000 distinct CDR3 sequences; roughly 30% occur once, and the top ten carry around an eighth. The sequenced sample was cultured CD8+ T cells from PBMCs, obtained from culture after CMV antigen stimulation. These receptors were obtained from a human donor in good health (CMV status not recorded). Some clones in this sample may be carry-over from other donors' samples.

The rearrangement joins TRBV6-6 to TRBJ1-5; 10 bases are a match to TRBD1. The germline gives CDR1 MNHNY, CDR2 SVGAGI (reference sequence). This CDR3 has 16 residues. V lost 2 bases to trimming and J lost 4 bases; unmatched junction nucleotides: 5. This CDR3 reads CASSYGTGAENQPQHF. The CDR3 nucleotides are TGTGCCAGCAGTTACGGGACAGGGGCTGAGAATCAGCCCCAGCATTTT.

In this sample, this clonotype turned up a few times. This rearrangement joins TRBV7-8 to TRBJ2-1; possibly TRBD1 or TRBD2 for D (5 bases each). From germline, CDR1 is SGHVS and CDR2 FQNEAQ. This CDR3 is built from 17 residues. Trimming pared 5 bases from V and 5 bases from J, leaving 22 bases between. CDR3: CASSPAVGDPKHNEQFF. The CDR3 DNA reads TGTGCCAGCAGCCCCGCAGTCGGGGACCCAAAACACAATGAGCAGTTCTTC.

The table lists this clonotype with a few counts. This sequence joins TRBV27 and TRBJ2-1; 11 nucleotides match TRBD2. CDR3 length equals 13 residues. Germline loops: CDR1 MNHEY, CDR2 SMNVEV (reference sequence). CDR3 DNA sequence: TGTGCTAGCGGGGGGGCCTCCTACAATGAGCAGTTCTTC. Translated, it gives CASGGASYNEQFF.

By share of the sample, this clonotype is medium-sized. The chain combines TRBV4-1 with TRBJ2-4, with D uncertain. Trimming removed 3 bases from V and 0 bases from J, with 24 bases in between. Germline-derived CDR1 and CDR2 are MGHRA and YSYEKL. The CDR3 length is 20 residues. DNA of the CDR3: TGCGCCAGCAGCCAGGATCCCGCCAGTCGAAGTACTCTAGCCAAAAACATTCAGTACTTC. Amino acids: CASSQDPASRSTLAKNIQYF.

V and J are TRBV11-2 and TRBJ1-1, with D perhaps matching TRBD1 (5 bases). The germline V and J ends were trimmed by 0 bases and 4 bases, with 27 bases remaining between them. There are 20 residues in the CDR3. Looked up from germline, CDR1 is SGHAT and CDR2 is FQNNGV. The CDR3 loop is CASSLDTFYPGPRKATEAFF. As DNA, the CDR3 is TGTGCCAGCAGCTTAGATACGTTTTACCCGGGACCCAGGAAGGCCACTGAAGCTTTCTTT.

This clonotype was seen a few times. The chain joins TRBV28 to TRBJ1-6; D call uncertain. V dropped 8 bases and J dropped 3 bases, with 14 bases sitting between them. The germline V gene encodes CDR1 MDHEN and CDR2 SYDVKM. This CDR3 is 15 amino acids long. The CDR3 sequence is CASEGGYRYNSPLHF. CDR3 DNA: TGTGCCAGCGAGGGCGGTTACCGCTATAATTCACCCCTCCACTTT.

This clonotype was found many times. The genes are TRBV7-6 and TRBJ2-1; D is perhaps TRBD1 or TRBD2 (6 bases each). The CDR3 has 15 residues. V was cut by 5 bases and J by 8 bases, with 19 bases left in between. CDR1 SGHVS and CDR2 FNYEAQ come from the germline V gene. The CDR3 nucleotides read TGTGCCAGCAGCCCGCCCGGGGGCCAAGTTCATGAGCAGTTCTTC. The encoded protein is CASSPPGGQVHEQFF.

A remark on this clonotype: Being one base from a much bigger clone, this may be a read error. The gene calls are TRBV7-6 and TRBJ1-2; tentatively, D is TRBD1 (6 bases). CDR1 and CDR2 (germline): SGHVS, FNYEAQ. The V end was cut by 4 bases, the J end by 5 bases, with 11 bases between. The CDR3 is 13 residues long. The CDR3 sequence is CASSSGDTYGYTF. The CDR3 DNA sequence: TGTGCCAGCAGCTCAGGGGATACGTATGGCTACACCTTC.

For this clonotype: A much larger clone differs from this one at a single base, so this may be a read error. The CDR3 DNA follows: TGTGCCAGCAGCCCCGGGACAGGGCCCTACGAGCAGCACTTC. It encodes CASSPGTGPYEQHF. The chain uses TRBV7-6 and TRBJ2-7, with 9 bases matching TRBD1. This CDR3 has 14 amino acids. The germline V gene encodes CDR1 SGHVS and CDR2 FNYEAQ. The entire variable domain, with the rest obtained from reference TRBV7-6 and TRBJ2-7, is as follows: GAGVSQSPRYKVTKRGQDVALRCDPISGHVSLYWYRQALGQGPEFLTYFNYEAQQDKSGLPNDRFSAERPEGSISTLTIQRTEQRDSAMYRCASSPGTGPYEQHFGPGTRLTVT.

This clonotype was detected many times. This chain links TRBV7-3 with TRBJ2-1, with D possibly matching TRBD1 (6 bases). Trimming shortened V by 5 bases and J by 9 bases, and 17 bases separated the two germline ends. Germline V CDR1 and CDR2: SGHTA, FQGTGA. This CDR3 is 14 amino acids long. The CDR3 DNA sequence: TGTGCCAGCAGCCGAACAGGGATTCGGAGTGAGCAGTTCTTC. Translating it yields CASSRTGIRSEQFF. The full variable domain, its missing parts supplied by reference TRBV7-3 and TRBJ2-1, is GAGVSQTPSNKVTEKGKYVELRCDPISGHTALYWYRQSLGQGPEFLIYFQGTGAADDSGLPNDRFFAVRPEGSVSTLKIQRTERGDSAVYLCASSRTGIRSEQFFGPGTRLTVL.

The CDR3 loop is CSANDVAGENYNEQFF. In DNA form, the CDR3 reads TGCAGTGCTAACGACGTCGCAGGAGAAAACTACAATGAGCAGTTCTTC. The genes are TRBV20-1 and TRBJ2-1; D gene uncertain. The CDR3 length is 16 residues. Trimming pared 4 bases from V and 3 bases from J, leaving 19 bases between. The germline V gene has CDR1 DFQATT and CDR2 SNEGSKA (reference sequence).

Details on this clonotype: Relative to the germline gene, one junction end is altered; a read error may explain this. The chain carries TRBV7-7 and TRBJ2-7, with 7 bases that match TRBD2. This CDR3 is 14 amino acids long. Looked up from germline, CDR1 is SSHAT and CDR2 is FNYEAQ (reference sequence). This chain's CDR3 is CASSPYTSADTQYF. CDR3 DNA: TGTGCTAGCAGCCCGTACACTAGCGCCGACACCCAGTACTTC.

This clonotype was seen a handful of times. The chain links TRBV7-9 to TRBJ2-1; D gene ambiguous. This CDR3 spans 12 amino acids. Trimming pared 3 bases from V and 9 bases from J, leaving 9 bases between. Germline V lookup: CDR1 SEHNR, CDR2 FQNEAQ (reference sequence). The CDR3 here is CASSFDDLEQFF. DNA of the CDR3: TGTGCCAGCAGCTTCGACGACCTTGAGCAGTTCTTC.

V usage is TRBV27 and J usage is TRBJ1-4; TRBD1 matches at 7 bases. Per the germline V gene, CDR1 is MNHEY and CDR2 is SMNVEV (reference sequence). The trim removed 3 bases at V and 4 bases at J, leaving 8 bases unmatched. The CDR3 has 16 amino acids. CDR3 amino acids: CASSFLGQAFNEKLFF. CDR3 nucleotide sequence: TGTGCCAGCAGTTTCTTAGGACAGGCTTTTAATGAAAAACTGTTTTTT.

Remarks on this clonotype: This could be a read error, since a much larger clone is one nucleotide away. The chain carries TRBV7-6 and TRBJ2-3; possibly TRBD1 for D (6 bases). The CDR3 is made up of 13 amino acids. CDR1 SGHVS and CDR2 FNYEAQ come from the germline V gene. The CDR3 DNA reads as TGTGCCAACAGCCCAACAGGGATAGATACGCAGTATTTT. It is translated as CANSPTGIDTQYF.

V gene TRBV25-1 combines with J gene TRBJ2-1; D is possibly TRBD2 (6 bases). CDR1 is MGHDK and CDR2 is SYGVNS in the germline V gene. The CDR3 has 13 residues. The ends were cut back, 0 bases at V and 10 bases at J, with 10 bases in the middle. CDR3 in amino acids: CASSEYLRGEQFF. The CDR3 DNA reads TGTGCCAGCAGTGAATATTTGCGGGGAGAGCAGTTCTTC.

This clonotype was picked up many times. The genes are TRBV7-9 and TRBJ1-4; a weak D match, TRBD1 (6 bases). V was shortened by 5 bases and J by 7 bases, with 14 bases between the two germline ends. This CDR3 comprises 14 residues. Looked up from germline, CDR1 is SEHNR and CDR2 is FQNEAQ (reference sequence). CDR3 nucleotides: TGTGCCAGCAGCCATCAGGACAGTCTTGAAAAACTGTTTTTT. Protein: CASSHQDSLEKLFF. The full variable domain, its missing parts supplied by reference TRBV7-9 and TRBJ1-4, is DTGVSQNPRHKITKRGQNVTFRCDPISEHNRLYWYRQTLGQGPEFLTYFQNEAQLEKSRLLSDRFSAERPKGSFSTLEIQRTEQGDSAMYLCASSHQDSLEKLFFGSGTQLSVL.

This clonotype was counted once. The chain combines TRBV2 with TRBJ2-3; no clear D gene. Per the germline V gene, CDR1 is SNHLY and CDR2 is FYNNEI. Trimming removed 3 bases at V and 9 bases at J, with 13 bases between. The CDR3 length is 13 residues. The CDR3 here is CASSDLRKETQYF. The CDR3 region has the DNA TGTGCCAGCAGTGATCTTAGGAAGGAGACGCAGTATTTT.

The J gene is TRBJ1-2, the V gene TRBV5-1; D perhaps matches TRBD1 (5 bases). V shed 1 base and J shed 8 bases, with 9 bases lying between them. The germline gives CDR1 SGHRS, CDR2 YFSETQ. The CDR3 length is 12 residues. CDR3 nucleotide sequence: TGCGCCAGCAGCTTGAGAGGGACCGGCTACACCTTC. It specifies CASSLRGTGYTF.

The chain carries TRBV5-6 and TRBJ2-7; 9 nucleotides line up with TRBD1. Germline loops: CDR1 SGHDT, CDR2 YYEEEE. This CDR3 is 17 amino acids long. Unmatched junction bases numbered 10, after V lost 0 bases and J lost 3 bases. The CDR3 region has the DNA TGTGCCAGCAGCTTGGATGTTGGGACAGGGAAAAGCTACGAGCAGTACTTC. Translating it yields CASSLDVGTGKSYEQYF.

This clonotype has a handful of counts. This chain uses TRBV2 with TRBJ1-1, with TRBD1 matching 7 bases. The germline V gene encodes CDR1 SNHLY and CDR2 FYNNEI. Unmatched junction bases numbered 8, after V lost 7 bases and J lost 9 bases. This CDR3 region has 12 residues. The CDR3 bases are TGTGCCAGCATCGAGGGGGCGCAAAAAGCTTTCTTT. Protein product: CASIEGAQKAFF.

The genes are TRBV11-2 and TRBJ2-3; D gene uncertain. The germline V gene has CDR1 SGHAT and CDR2 FQNNGV. This CDR3 has 17 residues. V was trimmed by 0 bases and J by 1 base, leaving 14 bases between them. The DNA for the CDR3 is TGTGCCAGCAGCTTAGATCGAGTTCCTAGACGCACAGATACGCAGTATTTT. Translating it yields CASSLDRVPRRTDTQYF.

This clonotype has more than one count but fewer than ten. This chain uses TRBV19 with TRBJ2-1; 8 nucleotides agree with TRBD1. The CDR3 sequence is 15 residues long. After removal of 6 bases from V and 6 bases from J, the junction contained 10 bases not matched to a gene. From germline, CDR1 is LNHDA and CDR2 SQIVND (reference sequence). CDR3 in amino acids: CASREWQGAFNEQFF. The CDR3 DNA sequence: TGTGCCAGTAGGGAGTGGCAGGGGGCTTTCAATGAGCAGTTCTTC.

The rearrangement joins TRBV3-1 to TRBJ2-1, with D tentatively TRBD1 (6 bases). This CDR3 is 16 amino acids long. In germline, CDR1 is LGHDT, CDR2 YNNKEL (reference sequence). Trimming shortened V by 0 bases and J by 6 bases, and 15 bases separated the two germline ends. CDR3 in DNA: TGTGCCAGCAGCCAAGAATTAGGCGGCAGGGGCAATGAGCAGTTCTTC. Translated, it gives CASSQELGGRGNEQFF.

The chain is built from TRBV6-6 and TRBJ1-6; 7 bases are shared with TRBD1. V lost 4 bases, J lost 10 bases, and 13 bases stayed unmatched. The CDR3 length is 16 residues. Germline values: CDR1 MNHNY, CDR2 SVGAGI (reference sequence). The DNA of the CDR3 is TGTGCCAGCAGTTTCGACCCCCGGGACAGCTACTCACCCCTCCACTTT. Translation gives CASSFDPRDSYSPLHF.

The V gene is TRBV10-3, the J gene TRBJ2-2; 7 bases align to TRBD1. The CDR3 sequence is 13 residues long. CDR1 and CDR2 (germline): ENHRY, SYGVKD. The ends lost 11 bases at V and 4 bases at J; junction bases unmatched: 7. CDR3 sequence reads: CALGQASTGELFF. The CDR3 bases are TGTGCCCTAGGACAGGCGAGCACCGGGGAGCTGTTTTTT.

This chain connects TRBV7-9 to TRBJ2-1; the D gene is possibly TRBD2 (6 bases). Per the germline V gene, CDR1 is SEHNR and CDR2 is FQNEAQ (reference sequence). The CDR3 length is 14 residues. Trimming pared 4 bases from V and 8 bases from J, leaving 15 bases between. The CDR3 here is CASSSLEGEDEQFF. CDR3 nucleotide sequence: TGTGCCAGCAGCTCCCTGGAGGGAGAGGATGAGCAGTTCTTC.